Below, 28 T cell receptor beta chains from the same sample are listed, as sequenced in a study of T cell responses to AZD1222 COVID-19 vaccine. Sequenced by immunoSEQ multiplex PCR; TCRdb stores in-frame clones only, minus some. This repertoire shows about 160,000 clones, approximately 90% found once; its top ten account for 1.9%. The specimen was peripheral blood, collected on day 0 of AZD1222 vaccination. The receptors here all came from an adult in good health.

This chain joins TRBV10-3 and TRBJ1-1, with D tentatively TRBD1 (5 bases). Germline V gene lookup returns CDR1 ENHRY and CDR2 SYGVKD. CDR3 length: 12 amino acids. Deletions cut 6 bases from V and 5 bases from J, with 10 bases between. CDR3 bases: TGTGCCATCAGCTCGGGGGGGACTGAAGCTTTCTTT. Protein: CAISSGGTEAFF.

The V and J genes are TRBV3-1 (or the pseudogene TRBV3-2) and TRBJ1-2; TRBD1 might be the D (5 bases). Between the trimmed V and J ends, which lost 0 bases and 8 bases, there was a span of 16 bases. There are 15 residues in the CDR3. Per the germline V gene, CDR1 is LGHDT and CDR2 is YNNKEL (reference sequence). Written as DNA, the CDR3 is TGTGCCAGCAGCCAAGATGCGAGACAGATCGGGGGCTACACCTTC. It codes for CASSQDARQIGGYTF.

The chain recombines TRBV2 with TRBJ2-2, with TRBD1 matching 12 bases. The CDR3 totals 16 residues. The V and J ends lost 8 bases and 1 base, in that order; junction bases with no gene match: 5. Germline CDR1 SNHLY, CDR2 FYNNEI. CDR3: CASEGTGGGNTGELFF. In DNA, the CDR3 is TGTGCCAGCGAGGGGACAGGGGGCGGGAACACCGGGGAGCTGTTTTTT.

The chain carries TRBV29-1 and TRBJ2-7; the match to TRBD1 covers 7 bases. The germline gives CDR1 SQVTM, CDR2 ANQGSEA. With V trimmed by 7 bases and J by 0 bases, 9 bases remained unmatched. The CDR3 loop spans 14 amino acids. Here the CDR3 reads CSARTGWSSYEQYF. The CDR3 DNA reads as TGCAGCGCACGGACAGGTTGGAGCTCCTACGAGCAGTACTTC.

The genes are TRBV6-5 and TRBJ2-7, with D possibly matching TRBD1 (5 bases). The germline V gene encodes CDR1 MNHEY and CDR2 SVGAGI. The CDR3 runs 12 residues. Between the trimmed V and J ends, which lost 6 bases and 4 bases, there was a span of 10 bases. Here the CDR3 reads CASSSGWYEQYF. CDR3 nucleotides: TGTGCCAGCAGCTCAGGGTGGTACGAGCAGTACTTC.

There are a few counts of this clone. This chain connects TRBV7-2 to TRBJ2-3; 12 nucleotides align to TRBD2. After removal of 5 bases from V and 4 bases from J, the junction contained 4 bases not matched to a gene. The CDR3 sequence is 15 residues long. Germline CDR1 SGHTA, CDR2 FQGNSA. For the CDR3, the DNA is TGTGCCAGCAGCGCGACTAGCGGGAGAGCAGATACGCAGTATTTT. Protein: CASSATSGRADTQYF. Complete variable domain (other parts from reference TRBV7-2 and TRBJ2-3): GAGVSQSPSNKVTEKGKDVELRCDPISGHTALYWYRQSLGQGLEFLIYFQGNSAPDKSGLPSDRFSAERTGGSVSTLTIQRTQQEDSAVYLCASSATSGRADTQYFGPGTRLTVL.

The V and J genes are TRBV18 and TRBJ1-1, with D perhaps matching TRBD1 (5 bases). The V end was cut by 3 bases, the J end by 6 bases, with 14 bases between. Germline V gene sequence: CDR1 KGHSH, CDR2 LQKENI. CDR3 length: 14 amino acids. The CDR3 spells CASSPGRVSPEAFF. In nucleotides, the CDR3 is TGTGCCAGCTCACCGGGCAGGGTGAGCCCTGAAGCTTTCTTT.

This sequence joins TRBV14 and TRBJ2-1; D is unclear. The CDR3 sequence is 15 residues long. V lost 1 base and J lost 5, with 12 bases in between. Germline V gene sequence: CDR1 SGHDN, CDR2 FVKESK. The CDR3 sequence: CASSQGNGINNEQFF. CDR3 in DNA: TGTGCCAGCAGCCAAGGCAACGGAATAAACAATGAGCAGTTCTTC.

This sequence joins TRBV6-1 and TRBJ2-7; D remains unclear. Germline V lookup: CDR1 MNHNS, CDR2 SASEGT. Deletions cut 1 base from V and 2 bases from J, with 6 bases between. This CDR3 has 13 amino acids. In nucleotides, the CDR3 is TGTGCCAGCAGTGAAGTAACGACCTACGAGCAGTACTTC. Encoded protein: CASSEVTTYEQYF.

This sequence joins TRBV9 and TRBJ2-1; the match to TRBD2 covers 8 bases. CDR1 is SGDLS, CDR2 YYNGEE, per germline. This CDR3 is built from 15 residues. The ends lost 0 bases at V and 7 bases at J; junction bases unmatched: 6. The CDR3 DNA reads as TGTGCCAGCAGCGTAGATACGGGGGGGAGGAATGAGCAGTTCTTC. This gives the protein CASSVDTGGRNEQFF.

The chain is built from TRBV10-3 and TRBJ1-6; 10 bases fit TRBD1. Germline V gene sequence: CDR1 ENHRY, CDR2 SYGVKD. Trimming removed 8 bases from V and 9 bases from J; junction bases left unmatched: 7. The length of the CDR3 is 14 residues. The CDR3 DNA follows: TGTGCCATCTCATCCGGGACAGGGGCTTCACCCCTCCACTTT. Translated: CAISSGTGASPLHF.

This chain joins TRBV5-1 and TRBJ1-1, with TRBD1 as a possible D gene (5 bases). The CDR3 is made up of 13 amino acids. Per germline, CDR1 SGHRS and CDR2 YFSETQ. Trimming removed 4 bases at V and 5 bases at J, with 12 bases between. The chain's CDR3 is CASSLRGGTEAFF. The CDR3 DNA is TGCGCCAGCAGCCTAAGGGGCGGAACTGAAGCTTTCTTT. The full variable domain, completed using reference TRBV5-1 and TRBJ1-1, is KAGVTQTPRYLIKTRGQQVTLSCSPISGHRSVSWYQQTPGQGLQFLFEYFSETQRNKGNFPGRFSGRQFSNSRSEMNVSTLELGDSALYLCASSLRGGTEAFFGQGTRLTVV.

This sequence joins TRBV27 and TRBJ2-7; 7 bases match TRBD1. The CDR3 has 16 residues. The germline gives CDR1 MNHEY, CDR2 SMNVEV (reference sequence). V shed 5 bases, J shed 1 base, and the junction held 11 bases outside the gene matches. The CDR3 spells CASSGERDSLSYEQYF. CDR3 DNA: TGTGCCAGCAGTGGGGAACGGGACAGTCTATCCTACGAGCAGTACTTC.

CDR3 region: CASRATGGSNYGYTF. Here the CDR3 DNA reads TGTGCCAGCAGGGCCACAGGCGGTTCCAACTATGGCTACACCTTC. V is TRBV2 and J is TRBJ1-2, with TRBD1 as a possible D gene (5 bases). V was shortened by 6 bases and J by 2 bases, with 16 bases between the two germline ends. Per the germline V gene, CDR1 is SNHLY and CDR2 is FYNNEI. The CDR3 covers 15 residues.

This clone was observed a single time. The chain carries TRBV28 and TRBJ1-5; D is undetermined. The V gene lost 6 bases and the J gene lost 4 bases, with 16 bases spanning the gap. Germline CDR1 reads MDHEN; CDR2 reads SYDVKM. The CDR3 covers 15 residues. In DNA form, the CDR3 reads TGTGCCAGCAGCCCCACCATGGGTGGAAATCAGCCCCAGCATTTT. Residues: CASSPTMGGNQPQHF.

The chain uses TRBV5-4 and TRBJ2-7, with D hard to call. The CDR3 is 15 amino acids. V lost 4 bases and J 3 bases, leaving 17 bases between the germline ends. Germline CDR1 is SGHNT and CDR2 is YYREEE (reference sequence). CDR3: CASSPHPPGRYEQYF. The CDR3 bases are TGTGCCAGCAGCCCACACCCTCCGGGTCGCTACGAGCAGTACTTC.

This clone was detected only once. The rearrangement joins TRBV5-4 to TRBJ1-2; the match to TRBD1 covers 8 bases. Germline V gene data show CDR1 as SGHNT and CDR2 as YYREEE (reference sequence). The V gene end was trimmed by 4 bases and the J gene end by 6 bases; junction bases not matched to a gene: 11. This CDR3 spans 15 amino acids. The CDR3 region is CASSMRDRGIDGYTF. In nucleotides, the CDR3 is TGTGCCAGCAGCATGAGAGACAGGGGTATCGATGGCTACACCTTC.

The chain combines TRBV7-2 with TRBJ2-1, with 8 positions matching TRBD2. Germline CDR1 SGHTA, CDR2 FQGNSA. The CDR3 is 14 residues long. V lost 5 bases, J lost 4 bases, and 4 bases stayed unmatched. The CDR3 nucleotides are TGTGCCAGCAGCCCTAGCGGGTATTACAATGAGCAGTTCTTC. It encodes CASSPSGYYNEQFF. Variable domain in full (rest from reference TRBV7-2 and TRBJ2-1): GAGVSQSPSNKVTEKGKDVELRCDPISGHTALYWYRQSLGQGLEFLIYFQGNSAPDKSGLPSDRFSAERTGGSVSTLTIQRTQQEDSAVYLCASSPSGYYNEQFFGPGTRLTVL.

This chain joins TRBV27 and TRBJ1-2, with 9 bases aligning to TRBD1. Looked up from germline, CDR1 is MNHEY and CDR2 is SMNVEV (reference sequence). The CDR3 loop spans 15 amino acids. Germline trimming cut 5 bases from V and 7 bases from J; bases unmatched to any gene: 11. In DNA, the CDR3 is TGTGCCAGCAGTCCCCGCGGGGACAGGGTGGCTGGCTACACCTTC. Translating it yields CASSPRGDRVAGYTF.

The rearrangement links TRBV28 to TRBJ2-5; 11 bases match TRBD2. After removal of 4 bases from V and 5 bases from J, the junction contained 12 bases not matched to a gene. The CDR3 loop spans 17 amino acids. Germline loops: CDR1 MDHEN, CDR2 SYDVKM. CDR3 bases: TGTGCCAGCAGTTCATACTCCGGGACTAGCGGAGGGGAGACCCAGTACTTC. Protein product: CASSSYSGTSGGETQYF.

The V and J genes are TRBV20-1 and TRBJ2-7, with TRBD1 as a possible D gene (6 bases). The CDR3 contains 11 residues. Germline CDR1 and CDR2: DFQATT and SNEGSKA (reference sequence). V was cut by 2 bases and J by 4 bases, with 6 bases left in between. For the CDR3, the DNA is TGCAGTGCTAGACAGGGGTACGAGCAGTACTTC. The encoded protein is CSARQGYEQYF.

The chain recombines TRBV27 with TRBJ2-1; 8 nucleotides line up with TRBD2. Looked up from germline, CDR1 is MNHEY and CDR2 is SMNVEV (reference sequence). The CDR3 contains 17 residues. Trimming took 4 bases from V and 2 from J; bases not matched to a gene: 10. CDR3 bases: TGTGCCAGCAGTTCTCGCCCCGGGACTAGTGCCTACAATGAGCAGTTCTTC. Protein product: CASSSRPGTSAYNEQFF.

The rearrangement links TRBV5-1 to TRBJ1-2; D call uncertain. The V gene's germline CDR1 is SGHRS and CDR2 YFSETQ. Trimming shortened V by 0 bases and J by 7 bases, and 7 bases separated the two germline ends. The CDR3 has 12 amino acids. CDR3 sequence (DNA): TGCGCCAGCAGCTTGGGTTTGGGTGGCTACACCTTC. Encoded protein: CASSLGLGGYTF.

This chain uses TRBV19 with TRBJ1-1; D gene unclear. The germline V and J ends were trimmed by 3 bases and 1 base, with 6 bases remaining between them. There are 13 residues in the CDR3. Per germline, CDR1 LNHDA and CDR2 SQIVND (reference sequence). The CDR3 DNA is TGTGCCAGTAGTATGGAGGGGAACACTGAAGCTTTCTTT. This translates into CASSMEGNTEAFF. Full variable domain (remainder filled in from reference TRBV19 and TRBJ1-1): DGGITQSPKYLFRKEGQNVTLSCEQNLNHDAMYWYRQDPGQGLRLIYYSQIVNDFQKGDIAEGYSVSREKKESFPLTVTSAQKNPTAFYLCASSMEGNTEAFFGQGTRLTVV.

J is TRBJ2-2 and V is TRBV7-3, with D hard to call. Germline CDR1 reads SGHTA; CDR2 reads FQGTGA. The CDR3 length is 15 residues. Trimming took off 2 bases at V and 6 bases at J, with 13 bases between the two ends. The CDR3 reads CASSLVSSLAGELFF. The CDR3 DNA reads TGTGCCAGCAGCTTAGTTAGCTCGTTGGCCGGGGAGCTGTTTTTT.

The chain uses TRBV14 and TRBJ1-4; D gene ambiguous. V lost 1 base and J lost 8, with 11 bases in between. The CDR3 spans 14 residues. CDR1 is SGHDN, CDR2 FVKESK, per germline. CDR3 nucleotides: TGTGCCAGCAGCCAAGGGACGTCGCCAGAAAAACTGTTTTTT. It yields the protein CASSQGTSPEKLFF.

V is TRBV6-2 or TRBV6-3 and J is TRBJ1-5, with D possibly being TRBD1 (5 bases). CDR3 size: 16 residues. V was trimmed by 2 bases and J by 3 bases, leaving 14 bases between them. Germline V gene lookup returns CDR1 MNHEY and CDR2 SVGEGT. CDR3 protein: CASSYLGGVYNQPQHF. The CDR3 region has the DNA TGTGCCAGCAGTTACCTGGGAGGGGTGTACAATCAGCCCCAGCATTTT.

The J gene is TRBJ1-1, the V gene TRBV20-1, with D unclear. The germline V gene has CDR1 DFQATT and CDR2 SNEGSKA (reference sequence). The CDR3 totals 14 residues. Trimming removed 3 bases at V and 0 bases at J, with 11 bases between. CDR3 loop: CSASLGFLNTEAFF. CDR3 nucleotides: TGCAGTGCTAGTTTAGGCTTCTTGAACACTGAAGCTTTCTTT.